The entry that follows covers one T cell receptor (beta chain) sequence. The target of this receptor is not known. No base quality information exists; no much larger clone differs at one position. This sample stems from a study of cytomegalovirus exposure and HLA in healthy donors (dated by TCRdb to about 2017). Context from the whole study: According to a later analysis, one platform produced both the 120 validation repertoires and the 666 repertoires of the first cohort. The study aimed to test whether signatures of past pathogen exposure could be identified by cataloging public T cell receptors. Along with the roughly 710-subject first cohort, a separate validation cohort of over a hundred different subjects was used. To predict cytomegalovirus infection status, the study brought together high-throughput TCR immunosequencing, statistical association of individual TCRs with disease status, and machine learning.

The library came from the immunoSEQ multiplex PCR assay. As for how the authors treated the data: To diagnose cytomegalovirus status from the catalog of TCR beta chain sequences, a statistical classification framework was built. TCRdb holds this immuneACCESS table with in-frame rearrangements only. Some clones are missing; in checked studies, unresolved V genes explain under half, and the rest has no known cause. The V and J calls and clone size are taken from that table; D and trimming were inferred from the DNA. This sample holds 78,000 or so clones; around 96% were observed only once. The ten largest make up 1.6% of the sample. V is pared back by 5 bases and J by 3 bases, with 11 bases lying between the germline termini. From the cysteine up to the phenylalanine, the CDR3 has a length of 13 residues. The sequence is cut down to CDR3 DNA, 39 bases in frame from base 1. Based on the germline V gene, the CDR1 and CDR2 sequences are SGHVS and FNYEAQ.

The donors were included in the validation cohort of 90 to 150 subjects, a group kept apart from the roughly 610-subject first cohort. Results and caveats for the whole study, not just this receptor: A later analysis found that TCRs clustered in the first cohort also tended to co-occur in the approximately 120 validation repertoires, with roughly 95% of cluster scores above 0. A total of 150 to 200 TCR beta chains were listed by the study as associated with cytomegalovirus. The authors suggested that the approach could potentially be generalized to other disease states and immunological phenotypes. While some public TCRs were present in many individuals, most TCR sequences turned up only very rarely across donors. A few of the identified cytomegalovirus-associated TCR beta chains were confirmed in vitro to be specific for cytomegalovirus antigens. In both the original and validation cohorts, the classifier was reported to diagnose cytomegalovirus status with high specificity and sensitivity. All 120 or so repertoires were used to score co-occurrence in the validation cohort in a later analysis, because that analysis had no HLA typing for the cohort.

This chain is built from TRBV7-6 and TRBJ2-7, with a tentative D gene TRBD2 over 6 matching bases. The sample was PBMCs. The receptor was derived from a man aged 18 to 29 in good health and CMV-seropositive. The nucleotide sequence is given as TGTGCCAGCAGCGGGGTGGGAGGCTACGAGCAGTACTTC. Its product reads: CASSGVGGYEQYF.